The next 24 T cell receptor beta chains were all read from a single sample in a study of tumor and adjacent non-tumor tissue in lung cancer. The library came from three nested PCR rounds adapted from ARM-PCR protocols. Each CDR3 protein gets one entry after TCRdb re-called the multiplex PCR reads with MiXCR. The sample consists of about 200,000 distinct CDR3 sequences, 60% to 75% of them appearing once. RNA was extracted from bulk tissue without any cell sorting. The sequencing input was lung tumor tissue. The receptor set was obtained from a man aged 55-75 years with non-small cell lung cancer.

In the case of this clonotype: One end of the junction fails to match germline, which may point to a read error. V is TRBV7-8 and J is TRBJ1-4; D not resolved. Germline V gene data show CDR1 as SGHVS and CDR2 as FQNEAQ. The CDR3 has 16 residues. The CDR3 coding sequence is TGTGCCAGCAGCTTAGTGCAGGCTGCGACTAATGAAAAACTGTTTTTC. The encoded protein is CASSLVQAATNEKLFF.

The rearrangement uses TRBV20-1 and TRBJ2-1; 8 positions agree with TRBD2. V dropped 4 bases and J dropped 4; count of bases not matched to a gene: 9. CDR1 is DFQATT and CDR2 is SNEGSKA in the germline V gene (reference sequence). This CDR3 comprises 15 residues. In DNA, the CDR3 is TGCAGTGCTAAAGGGATAGCGGGATCTTACAATGAGCAGTTCTTC. Translating gives CSAKGIAGSYNEQFF.

The V gene is TRBV24-1, the J gene TRBJ1-5; D remains unclear. CDR3 size: 16 residues. V lost 2 bases and J lost 7, with 17 bases in between. The germline V gene encodes CDR1 KGHDR and CDR2 SFDVKD. The CDR3 sequence is CATSDSETGKAQPQHF. In DNA, the CDR3 is TGTGCCACCAGTGATTCTGAGACTGGGAAGGCGCAGCCCCAGCATTTT.

The count of this clonotype is one. Germline is not matched at one junction end, which may reflect a read error. The gene calls are TRBV20-1 and TRBJ1-4, with D possibly matching TRBD1 (5 bases). The CDR3 is 16 residues long. The germline CDR1 and CDR2 sequences are DFQATT and SNEGSKA (reference sequence). The CDR3 nucleotides read TGCAGTGATAGATCGGACGGGGCCGCAACTAATGAAAAACTGTTTTTT. Protein: CSDRSDGAATNEKLFF.

This clonotype was picked up many times. V and J are TRBV29-1 and TRBJ2-7; the match to TRBD1 covers 10 bases. V lost 4 bases and J lost 5; bases outside the gene matches: 11. The CDR3 length is 15 residues. CDR1 and CDR2 from the germline V gene are SQVTM and ANQGSEA. DNA for the CDR3: TGCAGCGTTGGAATAGGGGGGACAGGGGCCAACGAGCAGTACTTC. Its translation is CSVGIGGTGANEQYF.

The J gene is TRBJ2-4, the V gene TRBV7-9, with D perhaps TRBD1 (6 bases). Looked up from germline, CDR1 is SEHNR and CDR2 is FQNEAQ (reference sequence). Trimming shortened V by 5 bases and J by 1 base, and 24 bases separated the two germline ends. This CDR3 contains 19 residues. In DNA form, the CDR3 reads TGTGCCAGCAGCAGAGGCGGTAATACAGGGCAGTTGGCCAAAAACATTCAGTACTTC. Its translation: CASSRGGNTGQLAKNIQYF.

To note about this clonotype: Lacking the conserved final phenylalanine or tryptophan, this CDR3 likely reflects a read error. The rearrangement joins TRBV12-3 or TRBV12-4 to TRBJ2-3; D is unresolved. Trimming took 4 bases from V and 9 from J, leaving 8 bases between them. The CDR3 spans 11 residues. The CDR3 DNA follows: TGTGCCAGCAGTTCCGTTCCAACGCAGTATTTA. Its protein is CASSSVPTQYL.

With respect to this clonotype: One end of the junction fails to match germline, which may point to a read error. The chain recombines TRBV11-2 with TRBJ2-3; D perhaps matches TRBD2 (7 bases). Germline CDR1 reads SGHAT; CDR2 reads FQNNGV. The CDR3 length is 17 residues. CDR3 amino acids: CASSLGGGRGGTDTQYF. DNA for the CDR3: TGTGCTAGCAGCTTAGGGGGGGGGAGGGGGGGCACAGATACGCAGTATTTT.

This clonotype showed up just a few times. V gene TRBV28 combines with J gene TRBJ1-2, with TRBD1 as a possible D gene (6 bases). The CDR3 covers 14 residues. CDR1 and CDR2 (germline): MDHEN, SYDVKM. V lost 9 bases and J lost 3, with 17 bases in between. The CDR3 here is CASYMGANYYGYTF. The CDR3 DNA follows: TGTGCCAGTTACATGGGGGCCAATTACTATGGCTACACCTTC.

Regarding this clonotype: A much larger clonotype is one base distant, so this may be a read error. V is TRBV6-2 or TRBV6-3 and J is TRBJ2-7; unclear D gene. The germline CDR1 and CDR2 sequences are MNHEY and SVGEGT. Trimming took off 6 bases at V and 2 bases at J, with 20 bases between the two ends. The CDR3 has 16 amino acids. The CDR3 spells CASSSYAARNPYEQYF. The CDR3 nucleotides read TGTGCCAGCAGCTCGTACGCGGCAAGGAACCCCTACGAGCAGTACTTC.

Turning to this clonotype: This may be a read error: a much more frequent sequence differs by one nucleotide. V is TRBV20-1 and J is TRBJ2-1, with TRBD2 identical over 7 bases. V gave up 5 bases and J gave up 4 bases; unmatched junction bases: 14. Germline V gene sequence: CDR1 DFQATT, CDR2 SNEGSKA (reference sequence). The CDR3 spans 16 residues. The DNA for the CDR3 is TGCAGTGCTCTTAACTCAGTGGGGGGGGGATACAATGAGCAGTTCTTC. It yields the protein CSALNSVGGGYNEQFF.

Notes on this clonotype: A much larger clone lies one base from this, so it may be a read error. In this CDR3 the conserved last residue, phenylalanine or tryptophan, is missing, so a read error is likely. The genes are TRBV7-2 and TRBJ2-4, with a tentative D call TRBD1 (6 bases). V lost 5 bases and J 1 base, leaving 12 bases between the germline ends. The V gene's germline CDR1 is SGHTA and CDR2 FQGNSA. The CDR3 covers 15 residues. The CDR3 loop reads CASSSHTGAKNIQYS. CDR3 nucleotides: TGTGCCAGCAGCAGCCATACAGGGGCCAAAAACATTCAGTACTCC.

Turning to this clonotype: The junction differs from germline at one of its ends, possibly a read error. The J gene is TRBJ1-2, the V gene TRBV11-2; 7 bases map to TRBD1. This CDR3 comprises 14 residues. The germline V gene has CDR1 SGHAT and CDR2 FQNNGV. CDR3 sequence: CACSIQGGVRGYTF. The CDR3 nucleotides are TGTGCCTGCAGTATACAAGGGGGCGTTCGAGGTTACACCTTC.

With regard to this clonotype: One base away lies a much larger clone, so this may be a sequencing read error. This chain uses TRBV20-1 with TRBJ2-5; possible D gene TRBD1, 6 bases. V was trimmed by 7 bases and J by 2 bases, leaving 23 bases between them. Germline V gene data show CDR1 as DFQATT and CDR2 as SNEGSKA (reference sequence). CDR3 length: 16 residues. In DNA, the CDR3 is TGCAGTGTTCACCCCGCTGTTACAGGGTTTCAAGAGACCCAGTACTTC. Its translation: CSVHPAVTGFQETQYF.

As regards this clonotype: Relative to the germline gene, one junction end is altered; a read error may explain this. The chain couples TRBV20-1 to TRBJ2-2; D ambiguous. The germline gives CDR1 DFQATT, CDR2 SNEGSKA (reference sequence). The CDR3 extends over 16 amino acids. CDR3 in DNA: TGCAGTGCTAGAGAGAGGATGGGTGTGTACACTGGGGAGCTGTTTTTT. Its translation is CSARERMGVYTGELFF.

Note on this clonotype: With a much larger clone just one base away, this may be a read error. The rearrangement joins TRBV20-1 to TRBJ2-3; D remains unclear. The CDR3 extends over 12 amino acids. In germline, CDR1 is DFQATT, CDR2 SNEGSKA (reference sequence). The CDR3 sequence: CSAREGQDMQYF. Written as DNA, the CDR3 is TGCAGTGCTAGAGAAGGTCAAGATATGCAGTATTTT.

On this clonotype itself: An end of the junction does not agree with germline; a read error may underlie this. The gene calls are TRBV20-1 and TRBJ2-3; no clear D. This CDR3 is built from 14 residues. Germline values: CDR1 DFQATT, CDR2 SNEGSKA (reference sequence). DNA of the CDR3: TGTAGTGCTTCAAGAATTGCCGACTCAGATACGCAGTATTTT. It specifies CSASRIADSDTQYF.

The genes are TRBV11-1 and TRBJ2-3; D uncertain. The CDR3 length is 11 residues. Germline V gives CDR1 SGHAT, CDR2 FQDESV (reference sequence). V lost 8 bases to trimming and J lost 7 bases, with 10 bases between them. Here the CDR3 DNA reads TGTGCCAGCTTCTTATTAAATACGCAGTATTTT. It codes for CASFLLNTQYF. Drawing the rest from reference TRBV11-1 and TRBJ2-3, the complete variable domain is EAEVAQSPRYKITEKSQAVAFWCDPISGHATLYWYRQILGQGPELLVQFQDESVVDDSQLPKDRFSAERLKGVDSTLKIQPAELGDSAMYLCASFLLNTQYFGPGTRLTVL.

V is TRBV12-3 or TRBV12-4 and J is TRBJ2-5; tentatively, D is TRBD1 (5 bases). Trimming took off 4 bases at V and 0 bases at J, with 6 bases between the two ends. The CDR3 consists of 13 residues. CDR3 residues: CASSSTDQETQYF. The CDR3 DNA sequence: TGTGCCAGCAGTTCGACAGACCAAGAGACCCAGTACTTC.

Comments on this clonotype: A much larger clone is a single base away; this may be a read error. The chain joins TRBV5-4 to TRBJ2-3; 10 nucleotides line up with TRBD2. Germline values: CDR1 SGHNT, CDR2 YYREEE (reference sequence). The CDR3 is made up of 16 amino acids. CDR3 sequence (DNA): TGTGCCCGCAGACACGGGACTAGCGTAAACACAGATACGCAGTATTTT. Amino acids: CARRHGTSVNTDTQYF.

On this clonotype itself: This may come from a read error, since a much larger clone is one base off. The chain couples TRBV4-2 to TRBJ1-1; TRBD1 matches at 8 bases. This CDR3 has 16 residues. The trim removed 4 bases at V and 4 bases at J, leaving 11 bases unmatched. Germline V lookup: CDR1 LGHNA, CDR2 YNFKEQ. CDR3 in amino acids: CASSPAGGKGSTEAFF. The CDR3 nucleotides are TGTGCCAGCAGCCCTGCAGGGGGCAAAGGGAGCACTGAAGCTTTCTTT.

Regarding this clonotype: A much bigger clone sits one base away, suggesting this may be a read error. The chain is built from TRBV20-1 and TRBJ2-3; 14 nucleotides line up with TRBD2. From germline, CDR1 is DFQATT and CDR2 SNEGSKA (reference sequence). The CDR3 contains 16 residues. The DNA of the CDR3 is TGCAGAGCGACCCGACTAGCGGGAGGGGGGACAGATACGCAGTATTTT. Residues: CRATRLAGGGTDTQYF.

This clonotype was seen only a few times. Compared with germline, one end of the junction differs, possibly owing to a read error. The chain recombines TRBV28 with TRBJ2-7; 9 bases map to TRBD1. The CDR3 totals 14 residues. Germline V gene sequence: CDR1 MDHEN, CDR2 SYDVKM. CDR3 in DNA: TGTGCCAGCAGTGCCTTCGACAGGGGGAAGGATCTACGCTTC. It specifies CASSAFDRGKDLRF. Using reference TRBV28 and TRBJ2-7 for the parts outside the CDR3, the full variable domain is DVKVTQSSRYLVKRTGEKVFLECVQDMDHENMFWYRQDPGLGLRLIYFSYDVKMKEKGDIPEGYSVSREKKERFSLILESASTNQTSMYLCASSAFDRGKDLRFGPGTRLTVT.

As to this clonotype: The junction does not match germline at one end; this may be a read error. The J gene is TRBJ2-1, the V gene TRBV6-5; D unclear. The CDR3 has 17 residues. The germline CDR1 and CDR2 sequences are MNHEY and SVGAGI. DNA for the CDR3: TGTGCCAGCAGTTACTCGTACTGGCCGAGCTCCTACAATGAGCAGTTTTTC. Translation: CASSYSYWPSSYNEQFF.